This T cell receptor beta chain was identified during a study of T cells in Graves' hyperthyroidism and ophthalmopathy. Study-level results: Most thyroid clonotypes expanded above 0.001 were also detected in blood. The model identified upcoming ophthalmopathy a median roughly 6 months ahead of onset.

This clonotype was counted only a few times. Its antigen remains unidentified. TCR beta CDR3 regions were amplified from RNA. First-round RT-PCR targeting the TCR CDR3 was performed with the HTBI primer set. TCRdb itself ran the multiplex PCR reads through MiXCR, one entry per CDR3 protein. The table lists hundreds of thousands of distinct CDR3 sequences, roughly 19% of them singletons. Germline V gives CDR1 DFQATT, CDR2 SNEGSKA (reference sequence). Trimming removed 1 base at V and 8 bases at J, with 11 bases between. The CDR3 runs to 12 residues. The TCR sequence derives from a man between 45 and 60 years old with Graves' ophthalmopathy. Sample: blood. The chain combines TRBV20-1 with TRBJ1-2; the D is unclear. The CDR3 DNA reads TGCAGTGCTAGAGGTCAGGCCGGCGGCTACACCTTC. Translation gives CSARGQAGGYTF.